This note documents a single TCR beta chain sequence. No antigen is known for it. This sample was taken from a study of cytomegalovirus exposure and HLA in healthy donors. Overall study findings and caveats: It was only CMV serostatus that was available as immune exposure information.

The PCR contained 60 Vbeta and 13 Jbeta primers. Data came from immunoSEQ multiplex PCR; TCRdb stores just in-frame clones and leaves some out. The sample includes about 60,000 clones, over 80% seen only once; the top ten take more than 1.5%. CDR1 is MNHNY, CDR2 SVGAGI, per germline (reference sequence). This CDR3 region has 15 residues. The J segment lost 9 bases and the V segment lost 2 bases, leaving 10 bases of the junction unmatched. The chain recombines TRBV6-6 with TRBJ1-3, with TRBD1 matching 7 bases. This clonotype originated in a man in his thirties or forties in good health and CMV-seronegative. The sample taken for sequencing was PBMCs. CDR3 bases: TGTGCCAGCAGTTACCCGACAGGGTTAGGGAGCACCATATATTTT. This encodes CASSYPTGLGSTIYF.